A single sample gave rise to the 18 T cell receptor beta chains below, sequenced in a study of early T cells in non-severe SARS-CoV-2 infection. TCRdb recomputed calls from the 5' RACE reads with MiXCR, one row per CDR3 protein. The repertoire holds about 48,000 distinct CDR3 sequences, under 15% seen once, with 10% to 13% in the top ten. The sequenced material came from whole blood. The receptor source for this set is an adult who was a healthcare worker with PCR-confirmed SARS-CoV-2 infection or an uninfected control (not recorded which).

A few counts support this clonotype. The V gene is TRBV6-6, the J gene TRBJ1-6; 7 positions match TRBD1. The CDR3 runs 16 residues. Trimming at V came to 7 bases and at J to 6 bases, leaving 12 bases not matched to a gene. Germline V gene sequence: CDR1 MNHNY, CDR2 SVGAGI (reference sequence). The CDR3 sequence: CASIRRTGSGNSPLHF. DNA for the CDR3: TGTGCCAGCATTCGCCGGACAGGCTCCGGTAATTCACCCCTCCACTTT.

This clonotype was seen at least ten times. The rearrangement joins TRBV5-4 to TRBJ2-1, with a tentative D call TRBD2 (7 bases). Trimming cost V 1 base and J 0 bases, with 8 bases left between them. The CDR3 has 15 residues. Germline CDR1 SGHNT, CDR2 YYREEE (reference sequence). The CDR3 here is CASSLRGGSYNEQFF. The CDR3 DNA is TGTGCCAGCAGCTTGAGGGGGGGCTCCTACAATGAGCAGTTCTTC.

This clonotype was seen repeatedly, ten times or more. The CDR3 loop reads CASSPDPGGDRTDTQYF. DNA of the CDR3: TGTGCCAGCAGCCCCGACCCAGGAGGGGATCGCACAGATACGCAGTATTTT. This rearrangement joins TRBV11-3 to TRBJ2-3, with a possible D match to TRBD2 (6 bases). This CDR3 has 17 amino acids. Germline V gene data show CDR1 as SGHNT and CDR2 as YENEEA. V was trimmed by 5 bases and J by 1 base, leaving 19 bases between them.

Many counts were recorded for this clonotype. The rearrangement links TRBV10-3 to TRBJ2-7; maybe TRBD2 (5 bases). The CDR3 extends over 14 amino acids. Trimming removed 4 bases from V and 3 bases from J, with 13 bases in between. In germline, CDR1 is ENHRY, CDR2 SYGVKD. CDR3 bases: TGTGCCATCAGTGCCCGGGGTACGGACTACGAGCAGTACTTC. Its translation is CAISARGTDYEQYF.

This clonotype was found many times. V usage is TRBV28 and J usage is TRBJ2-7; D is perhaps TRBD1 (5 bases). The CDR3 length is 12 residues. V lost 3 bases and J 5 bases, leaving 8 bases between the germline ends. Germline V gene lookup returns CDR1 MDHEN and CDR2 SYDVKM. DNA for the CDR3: TGTGCCAGCAGTTTGTGGGGCCACGAGCAGTACTTC. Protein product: CASSLWGHEQYF.

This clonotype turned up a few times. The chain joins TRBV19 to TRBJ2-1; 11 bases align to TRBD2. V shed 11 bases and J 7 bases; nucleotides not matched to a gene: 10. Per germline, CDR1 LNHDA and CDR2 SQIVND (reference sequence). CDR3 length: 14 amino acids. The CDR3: CAASGRYEGNEQFF. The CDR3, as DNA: TGTGCCGCTAGCGGGAGGTACGAAGGGAATGAGCAGTTCTTC.

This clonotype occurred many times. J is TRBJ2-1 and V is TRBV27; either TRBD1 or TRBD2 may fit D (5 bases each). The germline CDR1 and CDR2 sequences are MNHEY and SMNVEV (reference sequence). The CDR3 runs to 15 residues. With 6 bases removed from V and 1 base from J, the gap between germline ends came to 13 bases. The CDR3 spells CASRVGTKSYNEQFF. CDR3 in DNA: TGTGCCAGCAGGGTGGGGACCAAATCCTACAATGAGCAGTTCTTC.

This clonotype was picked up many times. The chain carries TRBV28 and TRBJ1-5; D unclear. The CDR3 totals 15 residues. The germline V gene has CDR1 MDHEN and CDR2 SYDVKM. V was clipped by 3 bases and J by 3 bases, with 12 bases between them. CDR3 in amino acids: CASSLWGGLNQPQHF. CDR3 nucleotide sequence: TGTGCCAGCAGTTTGTGGGGAGGGCTCAATCAGCCCCAGCATTTT. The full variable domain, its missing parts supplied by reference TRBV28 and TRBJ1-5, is DVKVTQSSRYLVKRTGEKVFLECVQDMDHENMFWYRQDPGLGLRLIYFSYDVKMKEKGDIPEGYSVSREKKERFSLILESASTNQTSMYLCASSLWGGLNQPQHFGDGTRLSIL.

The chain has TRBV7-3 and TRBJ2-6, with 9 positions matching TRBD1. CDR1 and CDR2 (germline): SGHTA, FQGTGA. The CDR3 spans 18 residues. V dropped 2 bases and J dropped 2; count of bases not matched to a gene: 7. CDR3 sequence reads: CASSLGDRAAAGANVLTF. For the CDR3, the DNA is TGTGCCAGCAGCTTAGGGGACAGGGCAGCGGCTGGGGCCAACGTCCTGACTTTC.

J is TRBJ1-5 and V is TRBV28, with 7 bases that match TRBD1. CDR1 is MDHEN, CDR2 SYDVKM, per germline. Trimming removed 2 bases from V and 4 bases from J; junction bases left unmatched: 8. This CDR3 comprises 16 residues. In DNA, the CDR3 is TGTGCCAGCAGTTTAACCTACAGGGGTGGAAATCAGCCCCAGCATTTT. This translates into CASSLTYRGGNQPQHF.

CDR3 sequence (DNA): TGTGCCAGCAGCTTGCTTGCGCTAGCGGCATACAATGAGCAGTTCTTC. Protein product: CASSLLALAAYNEQFF. This chain links TRBV5-6 with TRBJ2-1; 7 positions agree with TRBD2. Per the germline V gene, CDR1 is SGHDT and CDR2 is YYEEEE. J gave up 4 bases and V 1 base, and 8 bases lay outside the gene matches. This CDR3 has 16 residues.

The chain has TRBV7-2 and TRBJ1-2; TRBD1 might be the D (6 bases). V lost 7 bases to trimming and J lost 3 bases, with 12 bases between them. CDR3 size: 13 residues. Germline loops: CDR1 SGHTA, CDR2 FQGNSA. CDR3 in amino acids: CASTRGQHYGYTF. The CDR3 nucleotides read TGTGCCAGCACCCGAGGACAGCACTATGGCTACACCTTC.

The CDR3 coding sequence is TGTGCCAGCAGTGAATACCGTCAGGTTGGTGAAGCTTTCTTT. As protein: CASSEYRQVGEAFF. The rearrangement uses TRBV6-1 and TRBJ1-1; D gene uncertain. CDR3 length: 14 residues. The germline CDR1 and CDR2 sequences are MNHNS and SASEGT. Trimming took off 2 bases at V and 7 bases at J, with 14 bases between the two ends.

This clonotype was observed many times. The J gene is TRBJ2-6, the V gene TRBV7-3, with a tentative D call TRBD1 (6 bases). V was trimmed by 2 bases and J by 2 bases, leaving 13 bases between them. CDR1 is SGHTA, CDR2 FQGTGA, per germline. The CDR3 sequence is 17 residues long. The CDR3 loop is CASSLSPGVAGANVLTF. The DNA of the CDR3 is TGTGCCAGCAGCTTATCCCCAGGGGTAGCTGGGGCCAACGTCCTGACTTTC. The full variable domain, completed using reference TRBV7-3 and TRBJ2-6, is GAGVSQTPSNKVTEKGKYVELRCDPISGHTALYWYRQSLGQGPEFLIYFQGTGAADDSGLPNDRFFAVRPEGSVSTLKIQRTERGDSAVYLCASSLSPGVAGANVLTFGAGSRLTVL.

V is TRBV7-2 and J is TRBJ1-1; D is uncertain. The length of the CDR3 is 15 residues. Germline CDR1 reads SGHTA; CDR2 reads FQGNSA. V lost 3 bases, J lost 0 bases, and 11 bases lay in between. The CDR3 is CASSFFSSMNTEAFF. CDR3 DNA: TGTGCCAGCAGCTTTTTCAGCTCTATGAACACTGAAGCTTTCTTT.

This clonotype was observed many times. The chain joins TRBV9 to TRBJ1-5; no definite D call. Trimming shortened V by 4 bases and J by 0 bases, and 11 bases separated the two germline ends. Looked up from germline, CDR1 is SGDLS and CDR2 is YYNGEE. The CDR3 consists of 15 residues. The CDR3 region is CASSPSSVSNQPQHF. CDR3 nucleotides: TGTGCCAGCAGCCCCTCCAGCGTTAGCAATCAGCCCCAGCATTTT.

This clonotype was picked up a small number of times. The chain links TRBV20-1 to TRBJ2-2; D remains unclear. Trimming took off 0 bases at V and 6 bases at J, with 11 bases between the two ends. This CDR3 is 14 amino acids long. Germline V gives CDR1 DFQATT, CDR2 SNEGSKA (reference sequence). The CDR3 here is CSARDRAEAGELFF. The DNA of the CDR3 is TGCAGTGCTAGAGATCGGGCGGAAGCCGGGGAGCTGTTTTTT.

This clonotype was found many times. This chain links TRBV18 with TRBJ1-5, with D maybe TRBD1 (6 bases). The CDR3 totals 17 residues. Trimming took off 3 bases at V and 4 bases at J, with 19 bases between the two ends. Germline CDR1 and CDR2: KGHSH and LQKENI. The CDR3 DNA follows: TGTGCCAGCTCACCGGGGCAGGGGCCGGGAAGGAATCAGCCCCAGCATTTT. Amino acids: CASSPGQGPGRNQPQHF.